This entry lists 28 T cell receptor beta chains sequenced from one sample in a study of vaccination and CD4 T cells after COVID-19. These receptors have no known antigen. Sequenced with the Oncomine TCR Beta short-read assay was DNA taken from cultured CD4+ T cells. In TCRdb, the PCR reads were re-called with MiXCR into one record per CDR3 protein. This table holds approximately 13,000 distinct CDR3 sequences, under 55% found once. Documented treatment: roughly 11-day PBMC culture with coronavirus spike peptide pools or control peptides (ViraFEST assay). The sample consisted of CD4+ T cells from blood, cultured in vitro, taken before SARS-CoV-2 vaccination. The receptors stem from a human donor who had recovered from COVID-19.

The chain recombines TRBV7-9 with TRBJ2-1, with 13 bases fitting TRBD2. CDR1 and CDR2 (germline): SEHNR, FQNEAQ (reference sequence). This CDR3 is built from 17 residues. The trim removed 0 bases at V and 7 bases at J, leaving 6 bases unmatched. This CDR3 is CASSLAPGLAGLNEQFF. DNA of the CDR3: TGTGCCAGCAGCTTAGCTCCGGGACTAGCGGGATTAAATGAGCAGTTCTTC. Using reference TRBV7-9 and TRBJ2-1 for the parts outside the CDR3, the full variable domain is DTGVSQNPRHKITKRGQNVTFRCDPISEHNRLYWYRQTLGQGPEFLTYFQNEAQLEKSRLLSDRFSAERPKGSFSTLEIQRTEQGDSAMYLCASSLAPGLAGLNEQFFGPGTRLTVL.

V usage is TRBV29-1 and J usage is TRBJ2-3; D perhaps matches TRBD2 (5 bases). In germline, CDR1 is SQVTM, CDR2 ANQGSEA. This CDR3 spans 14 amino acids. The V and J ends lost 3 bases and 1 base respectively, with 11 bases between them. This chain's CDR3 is CSVERAARTDTQYF. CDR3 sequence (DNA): TGCAGCGTTGAGCGGGCCGCGCGCACAGATACGCAGTATTTT.

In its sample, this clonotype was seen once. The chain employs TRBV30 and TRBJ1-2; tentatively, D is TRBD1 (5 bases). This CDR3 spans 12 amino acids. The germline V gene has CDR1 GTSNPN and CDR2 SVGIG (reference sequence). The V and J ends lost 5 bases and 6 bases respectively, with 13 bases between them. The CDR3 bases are TGTGCCTGGGCCGGGGGAAACCATGGCTACACCTTC. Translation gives CAWAGGNHGYTF.

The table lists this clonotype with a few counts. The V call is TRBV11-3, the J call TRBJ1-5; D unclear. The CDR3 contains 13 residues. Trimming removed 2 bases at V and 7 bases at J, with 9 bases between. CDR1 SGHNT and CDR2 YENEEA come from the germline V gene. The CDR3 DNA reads TGTGCCAGCAGCTTATTCCAGGACCAGCCCCAGCATTTT. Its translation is CASSLFQDQPQHF.

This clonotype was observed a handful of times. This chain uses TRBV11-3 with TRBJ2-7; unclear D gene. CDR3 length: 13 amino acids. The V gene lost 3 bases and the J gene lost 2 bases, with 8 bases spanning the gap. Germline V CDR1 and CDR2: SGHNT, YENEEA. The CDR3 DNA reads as TGTGCCAGCAGCTTTCCGTCTACCTACGAGCAGTACTTC. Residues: CASSFPSTYEQYF.

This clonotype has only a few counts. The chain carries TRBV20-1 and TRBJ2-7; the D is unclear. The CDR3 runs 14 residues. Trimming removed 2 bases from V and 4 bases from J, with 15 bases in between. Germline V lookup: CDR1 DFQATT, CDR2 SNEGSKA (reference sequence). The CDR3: CSARWASPSYEQYF. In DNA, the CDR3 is TGCAGTGCTAGATGGGCAAGCCCCTCTTACGAGCAGTACTTC.

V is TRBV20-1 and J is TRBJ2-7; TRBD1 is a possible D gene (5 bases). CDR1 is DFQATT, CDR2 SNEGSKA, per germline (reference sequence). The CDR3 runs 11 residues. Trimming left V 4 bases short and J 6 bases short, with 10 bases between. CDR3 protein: CSATGPGEQYF. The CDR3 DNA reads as TGCAGTGCTACAGGGCCAGGCGAGCAGTACTTC.

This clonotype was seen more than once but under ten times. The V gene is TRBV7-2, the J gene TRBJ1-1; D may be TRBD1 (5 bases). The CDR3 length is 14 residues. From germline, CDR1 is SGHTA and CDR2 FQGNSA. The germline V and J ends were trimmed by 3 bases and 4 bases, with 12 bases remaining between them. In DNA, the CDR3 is TGTGCCAGCAGCTTGGAGGGGCAGGGCACTGAAGCTTTCTTT. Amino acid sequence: CASSLEGQGTEAFF.

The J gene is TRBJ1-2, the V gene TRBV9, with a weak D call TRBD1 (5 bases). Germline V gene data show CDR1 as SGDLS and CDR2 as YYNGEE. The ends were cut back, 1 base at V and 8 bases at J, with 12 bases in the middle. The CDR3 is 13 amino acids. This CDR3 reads CASSVKLGVGYTF. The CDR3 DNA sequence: TGTGCCAGCAGCGTAAAGTTAGGGGTCGGCTACACCTTC.

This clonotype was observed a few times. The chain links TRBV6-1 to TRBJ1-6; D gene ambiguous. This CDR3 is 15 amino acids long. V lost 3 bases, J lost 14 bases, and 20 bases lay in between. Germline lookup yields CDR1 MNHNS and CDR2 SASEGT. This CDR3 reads CASSDSRVAARALHF. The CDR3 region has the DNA TGTGCCAGCAGTGACTCCCGGGTTGCGGCTAGGGCCCTCCACTTT.

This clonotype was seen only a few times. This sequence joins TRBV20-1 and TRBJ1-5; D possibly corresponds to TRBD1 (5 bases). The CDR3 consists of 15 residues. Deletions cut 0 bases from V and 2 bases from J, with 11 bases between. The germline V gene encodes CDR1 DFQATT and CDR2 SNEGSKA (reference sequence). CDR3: CSARDSGGGNQPQHF. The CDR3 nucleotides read TGCAGTGCTAGAGATTCGGGAGGGGGCAATCAGCCCCAGCATTTT.

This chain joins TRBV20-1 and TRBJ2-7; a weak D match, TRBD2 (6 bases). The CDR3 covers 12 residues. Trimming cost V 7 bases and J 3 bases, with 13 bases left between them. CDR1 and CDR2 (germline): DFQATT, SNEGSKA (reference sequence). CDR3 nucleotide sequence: TGCAGTGGATCTAGCGCAAACTACGAGCAGTACTTC. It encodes CSGSSANYEQYF.

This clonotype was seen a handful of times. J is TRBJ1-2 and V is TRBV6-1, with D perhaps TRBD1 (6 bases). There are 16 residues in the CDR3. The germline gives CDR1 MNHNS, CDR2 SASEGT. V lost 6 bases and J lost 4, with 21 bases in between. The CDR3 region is CASRPGTNSFRYGYTF. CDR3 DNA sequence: TGTGCCAGCAGACCCGGGACAAATTCATTCCGCTATGGCTACACCTTC.

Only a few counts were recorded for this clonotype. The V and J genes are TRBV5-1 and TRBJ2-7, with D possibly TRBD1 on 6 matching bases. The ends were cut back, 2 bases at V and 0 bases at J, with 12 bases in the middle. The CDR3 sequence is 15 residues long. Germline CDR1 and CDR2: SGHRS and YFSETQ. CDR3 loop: CASSFQGTSSYEQYF. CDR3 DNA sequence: TGCGCCAGCAGCTTTCAGGGGACGAGCTCCTACGAGCAGTACTTC.

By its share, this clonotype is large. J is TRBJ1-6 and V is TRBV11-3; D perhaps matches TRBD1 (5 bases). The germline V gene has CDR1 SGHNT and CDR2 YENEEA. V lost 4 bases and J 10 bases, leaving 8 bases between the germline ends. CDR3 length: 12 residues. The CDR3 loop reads CASSSRASPLHF. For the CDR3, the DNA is TGTGCCAGCAGCTCCAGGGCATCACCCCTCCACTTT.

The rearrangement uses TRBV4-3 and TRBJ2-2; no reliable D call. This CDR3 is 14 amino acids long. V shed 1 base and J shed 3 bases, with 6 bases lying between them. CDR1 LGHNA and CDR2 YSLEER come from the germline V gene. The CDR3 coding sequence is TGCGCCAGCAGCCAAGTTTTACACACCGGGGAGCTGTTTTTT. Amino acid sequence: CASSQVLHTGELFF.

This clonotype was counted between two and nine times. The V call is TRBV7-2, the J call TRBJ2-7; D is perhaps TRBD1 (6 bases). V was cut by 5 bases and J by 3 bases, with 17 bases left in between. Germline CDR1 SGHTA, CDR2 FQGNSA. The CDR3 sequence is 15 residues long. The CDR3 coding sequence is TGTGCCAGCAGCAAACAGGGTAGCGTGGTCTACGAGCAGTACTTC. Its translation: CASSKQGSVVYEQYF.

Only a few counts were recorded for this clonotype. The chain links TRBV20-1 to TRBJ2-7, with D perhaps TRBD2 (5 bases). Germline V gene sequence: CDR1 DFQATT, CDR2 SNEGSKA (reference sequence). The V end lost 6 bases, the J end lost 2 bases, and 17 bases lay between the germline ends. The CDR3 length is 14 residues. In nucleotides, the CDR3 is TGCAGTGCCGGGGTCAGGACGGGAACCTACGAGCAGTACTTC. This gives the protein CSAGVRTGTYEQYF.

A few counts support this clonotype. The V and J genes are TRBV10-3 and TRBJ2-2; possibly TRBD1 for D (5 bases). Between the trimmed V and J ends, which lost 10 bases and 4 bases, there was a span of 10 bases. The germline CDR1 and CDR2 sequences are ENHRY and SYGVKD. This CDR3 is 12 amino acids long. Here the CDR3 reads CATGHLTGELFF. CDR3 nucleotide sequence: TGTGCCACCGGACATCTCACCGGGGAGCTGTTTTTT.

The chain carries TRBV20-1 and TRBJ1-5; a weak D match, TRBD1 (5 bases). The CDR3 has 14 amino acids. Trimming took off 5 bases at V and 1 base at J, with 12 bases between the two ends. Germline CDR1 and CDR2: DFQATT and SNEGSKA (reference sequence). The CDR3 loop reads CSAGQGASNQPQHF. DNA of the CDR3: TGCAGTGCTGGCCAAGGGGCAAGCAATCAGCCCCAGCATTTT.

The CDR3 DNA sequence: TGTGCCAGCAGTTACTCCCGTGGACAGGGTGGCGAGCAGTACTTC. This translates into CASSYSRGQGGEQYF. The chain links TRBV6-5 to TRBJ2-7, with 8 nucleotides matching TRBD1. The CDR3 is 15 residues long. After removal of 0 bases from V and 6 bases from J, the junction contained 7 bases not matched to a gene. From germline, CDR1 is MNHEY and CDR2 SVGAGI.

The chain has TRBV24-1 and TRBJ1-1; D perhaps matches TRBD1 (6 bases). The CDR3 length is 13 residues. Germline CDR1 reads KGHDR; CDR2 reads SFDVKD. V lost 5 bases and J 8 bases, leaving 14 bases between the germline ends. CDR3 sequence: CATSGHREGEAFF. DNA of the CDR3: TGTGCCACCAGTGGCCACAGGGAAGGAGAAGCTTTCTTT.

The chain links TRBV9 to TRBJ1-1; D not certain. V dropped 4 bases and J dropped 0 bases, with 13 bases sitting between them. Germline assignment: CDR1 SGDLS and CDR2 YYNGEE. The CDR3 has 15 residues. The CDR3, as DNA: TGTGCCAGCAGCCCCCGCGGACGAATGAACACTGAAGCTTTCTTT. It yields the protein CASSPRGRMNTEAFF.

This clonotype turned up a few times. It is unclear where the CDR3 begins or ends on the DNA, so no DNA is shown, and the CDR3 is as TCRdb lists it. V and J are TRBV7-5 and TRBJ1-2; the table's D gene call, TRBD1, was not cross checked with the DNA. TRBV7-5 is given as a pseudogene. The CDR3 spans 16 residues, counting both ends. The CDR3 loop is CISVPEARTGSYGYTF.

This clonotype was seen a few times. The chain's CDR3 is CASSPRGNTGELFF. The CDR3 DNA sequence: TGTGCCAGCAGCCCCCGGGGAAACACCGGGGAGCTGTTTTTT. The chain employs TRBV7-2 and TRBJ2-2, with D possibly TRBD2 on 5 matching bases. V lost 5 bases to trimming and J lost 2 bases, with 9 bases between them. CDR1 SGHTA and CDR2 FQGNSA come from the germline V gene. CDR3 size: 14 residues.

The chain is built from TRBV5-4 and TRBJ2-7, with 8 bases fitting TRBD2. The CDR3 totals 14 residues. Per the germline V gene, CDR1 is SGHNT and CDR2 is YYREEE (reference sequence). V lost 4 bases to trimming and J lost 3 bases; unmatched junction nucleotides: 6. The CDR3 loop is CASSPRGGYYEQYF. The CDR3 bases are TGTGCCAGCAGCCCACGGGGGGGTTACTACGAGCAGTACTTC.

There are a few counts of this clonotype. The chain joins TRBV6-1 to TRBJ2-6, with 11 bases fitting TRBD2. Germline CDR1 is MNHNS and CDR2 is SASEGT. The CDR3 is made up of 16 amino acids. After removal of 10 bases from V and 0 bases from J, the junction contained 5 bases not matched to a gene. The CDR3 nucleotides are TGTGCCACCTCGACTAGCGGGGTCTCTGGGGCCAACGTCCTGACTTTC. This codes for CATSTSGVSGANVLTF.

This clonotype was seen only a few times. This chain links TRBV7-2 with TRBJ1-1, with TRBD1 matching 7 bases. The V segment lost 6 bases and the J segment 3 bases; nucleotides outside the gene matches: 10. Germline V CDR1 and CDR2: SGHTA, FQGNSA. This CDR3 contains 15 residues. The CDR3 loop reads CASRKARGRDTEAFF. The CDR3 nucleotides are TGTGCCAGCAGGAAGGCCAGGGGGAGGGACACTGAAGCTTTCTTT.